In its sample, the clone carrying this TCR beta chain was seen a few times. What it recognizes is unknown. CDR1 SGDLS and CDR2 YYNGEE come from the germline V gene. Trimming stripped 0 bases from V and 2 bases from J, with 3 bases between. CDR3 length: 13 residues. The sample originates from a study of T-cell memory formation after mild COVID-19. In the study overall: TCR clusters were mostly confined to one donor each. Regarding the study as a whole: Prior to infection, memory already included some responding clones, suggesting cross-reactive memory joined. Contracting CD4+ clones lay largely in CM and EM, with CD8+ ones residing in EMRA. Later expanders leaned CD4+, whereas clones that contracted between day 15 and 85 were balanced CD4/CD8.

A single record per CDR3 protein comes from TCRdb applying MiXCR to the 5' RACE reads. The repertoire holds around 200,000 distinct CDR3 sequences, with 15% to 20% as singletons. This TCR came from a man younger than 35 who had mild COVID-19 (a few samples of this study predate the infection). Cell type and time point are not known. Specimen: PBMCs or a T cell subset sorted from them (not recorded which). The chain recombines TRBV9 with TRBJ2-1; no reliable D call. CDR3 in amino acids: CASSVGTYNEQFF. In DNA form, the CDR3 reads TGTGCCAGCAGCGTAGGTACCTACAATGAGCAGTTCTTC.